The 24 T cell receptor beta chains reported below all come from one sample, sequenced in a study of cytomegalovirus exposure and HLA in healthy donors. The PCR had 60 Vbeta and 13 Jbeta primers. Sequencing was performed with immunoSEQ multiplex PCR; in TCRdb, only in-frame clones are kept and a portion is missing. The table records about 100,000 clones, about 79% of them present only once. The specimen was PBMCs. These receptors all come from a female donor in good health and CMV-seropositive.

The V gene is TRBV7-2, the J gene TRBJ2-2; TRBD2 matches 11 bases. The germline gives CDR1 SGHTA, CDR2 FQGNSA. The CDR3 extends over 17 amino acids. V gave up 2 bases and J gave up 5 bases; unmatched junction bases: 7. CDR3 sequence: CASSLRTLAGGTGELFF. The CDR3 DNA is TGTGCCAGCAGCTTACGCACGCTAGCGGGAGGTACCGGGGAGCTGTTTTTT.

The rearrangement uses TRBV4-2 and TRBJ2-7; 13 nucleotides line up with TRBD2. The CDR3 covers 16 residues. J gave up 4 bases and V 0 bases, and 3 bases lay outside the gene matches. Germline values: CDR1 LGHNA, CDR2 YNFKEQ. In DNA, the CDR3 is TGTGCCAGCAGCCAAGATCTGACTAGCGGGGGGTACGAGCAGTACTTC. It codes for CASSQDLTSGGYEQYF.

The rearrangement links TRBV19 to TRBJ2-2; D unresolved. The V end lost 0 bases, the J end lost 5 bases, and 7 bases lay between the germline ends. The CDR3 extends over 14 amino acids. The germline CDR1 and CDR2 sequences are LNHDA and SQIVND (reference sequence). The CDR3 nucleotides are TGTGCCAGTAGTATAGAGGCGACAACCGGGGAGCTGTTTTTT. Its translation: CASSIEATTGELFF.

This rearrangement joins TRBV5-4 to TRBJ2-3, with 8 bases aligning to TRBD2. CDR1 and CDR2 from the germline V gene are SGHNT and YYREEE (reference sequence). J was trimmed by 2 bases and V by 4 bases; bases with no gene match: 9. CDR3 length equals 16 residues. The CDR3: CASSLNLAGPTDTQYF. The CDR3, as DNA: TGTGCCAGCAGCCTAAATCTAGCGGGCCCCACAGATACGCAGTATTTT.

The J gene is TRBJ1-1, the V gene TRBV20-1; D perhaps matches TRBD1 (6 bases). Trimming removed 3 bases from V and 11 bases from J, with 13 bases in between. This CDR3 is built from 11 residues. Germline lookup yields CDR1 DFQATT and CDR2 SNEGSKA (reference sequence). In DNA, the CDR3 is TGCAGTGCTAGTAACCGACAGGAGGCTTTCTTT. Its protein product is CSASNRQEAFF.

The V and J genes are TRBV30 and TRBJ1-2; maybe TRBD1 (6 bases). The CDR3 totals 14 residues. Deletions cut 5 bases from V and 1 base from J, with 14 bases between. Germline CDR1 is GTSNPN and CDR2 is SVGIG (reference sequence). CDR3 DNA: TGTGCCTGGGCCCCGGACAGTCTTAACTATGGCTACACCTTC. Protein: CAWAPDSLNYGYTF. The whole variable domain, remainder taken from reference TRBV30 and TRBJ1-2, is SQTIHQWPATLVQPVGSPLSLECTVEGTSNPNLYWYRQAAGRGLQLLFYSVGIGQISSEVPQNLSASRPQDRQFILSSKKLLLSDSGFYLCAWAPDSLNYGYTFGSGTRLTVV.

The chain recombines TRBV27 with TRBJ1-2; D is perhaps TRBD1 (5 bases). In germline, CDR1 is MNHEY, CDR2 SMNVEV (reference sequence). Trimming pared 3 bases from V and 0 bases from J, leaving 11 bases between. The CDR3 runs to 15 residues. This CDR3 reads CASSFRGTANYGYTF. DNA for the CDR3: TGTGCCAGCAGTTTTAGGGGAACAGCTAACTATGGCTACACCTTC.

This chain uses TRBV19 with TRBJ2-7; tentatively, D is TRBD1 (6 bases). This CDR3 spans 13 amino acids. V gave up 6 bases and J gave up 2 bases, with 11 bases separating them. From germline, CDR1 is LNHDA and CDR2 SQIVND (reference sequence). CDR3 residues: CASSPGQTYEQYF. CDR3 sequence (DNA): TGTGCCAGTAGCCCCGGACAGACCTACGAGCAGTACTTC.

The rearrangement links TRBV5-4 to TRBJ2-5; D ambiguous. Germline loops: CDR1 SGHNT, CDR2 YYREEE (reference sequence). The CDR3 runs to 13 residues. V lost 0 bases and J lost 2, with 5 bases in between. CDR3 loop: CASSLAQQETQYF. The CDR3 region has the DNA TGTGCCAGCAGCTTGGCCCAACAAGAGACCCAGTACTTC.

This sequence joins TRBV19 and TRBJ1-5, with D maybe TRBD1 (6 bases). In germline, CDR1 is LNHDA, CDR2 SQIVND (reference sequence). CDR3 length equals 13 residues. Trimming left V 10 bases short and J 4 bases short, with 14 bases between. The CDR3 here is CATRRQVNQPQHF. In nucleotides, the CDR3 is TGTGCCACCCGAAGACAGGTAAATCAGCCCCAGCATTTT.

J is TRBJ1-2 and V is TRBV6-1; TRBD1 matches at 11 bases. CDR3 size: 16 residues. The V gene end was trimmed by 3 bases and the J gene end by 2 bases; junction bases not matched to a gene: 5. CDR1 is MNHNS and CDR2 is SASEGT in the germline V gene. The CDR3 here is CASSDRDRGLNYGYTF. DNA of the CDR3: TGTGCCAGCAGTGACCGGGACAGGGGGTTAAACTATGGCTACACCTTC.

The V call is TRBV30, the J call TRBJ2-5, with TRBD2 identical over 10 bases. This CDR3 is built from 14 residues. The trim removed 4 bases at V and 7 bases at J, leaving 9 bases unmatched. In germline, CDR1 is GTSNPN, CDR2 SVGIG (reference sequence). CDR3 coding DNA: TGTGCCTGGATACTAGCGGGGCCCAGCGGGACCCAGTACTTC. Translated, it gives CAWILAGPSGTQYF.

This chain joins TRBV7-9 and TRBJ2-5; no clear D. The germline V and J ends were trimmed by 3 bases and 3 bases, with 11 bases remaining between them. From germline, CDR1 is SEHNR and CDR2 FQNEAQ (reference sequence). This CDR3 has 14 amino acids. CDR3 protein: CASSFLGGEETQYF. Here the CDR3 DNA reads TGTGCCAGCAGCTTTCTAGGCGGAGAAGAGACCCAGTACTTC.

This clone was recorded only once. The genes are TRBV4-3 and TRBJ2-3, with D tentatively TRBD2 (5 bases). The CDR3 consists of 14 residues. Germline CDR1 reads LGHNA; CDR2 reads YSLEER. V was pared by 3 bases and J by 1 base, with 8 bases between. CDR3 nucleotide sequence: TGCGCCAGCAGCCACGGGCGGGGCACAGATACGCAGTATTTT. It specifies CASSHGRGTDTQYF.

V usage is TRBV18 and J usage is TRBJ1-2; 7 bases are shared with TRBD1. The V segment lost 3 bases and the J segment 4 bases; nucleotides outside the gene matches: 14. The CDR3 is 17 amino acids. Germline assignment: CDR1 KGHSH and CDR2 LQKENI. CDR3 coding DNA: TGTGCCAGCTCACCTGAACCGGGACAGCAGAGGGTCTATGGCTACACCTTC. It specifies CASSPEPGQQRVYGYTF. The full variable domain, with the rest looked up from reference TRBV18 and TRBJ1-2, is NAGVMQNPRHLVRRRGQEARLRCSPMKGHSHVYWYRQLPEEGLKFMVYLQKENIIDESGMPKERFSAEFPKEGPSILRIQQVVRGDSAAYFCASSPEPGQQRVYGYTFGSGTRLTVV.

The chain joins TRBV5-3 to TRBJ2-3, with unresolved D. TRBV5-3 is known as an ORF, though its function is uncertain. This CDR3 has 16 residues. Trimming took off 1 base at V and 2 bases at J, with 14 bases between the two ends. The CDR3 DNA reads TGTGCCAGAAGCTTGCCCCCCGAAACTTTCACAGATACGCAGTATTTT. It yields the protein CARSLPPETFTDTQYF.

CDR3 residues: CASSYYLRGNTEAFF. The CDR3 DNA reads as TGTGCCAGCAGTTACTACCTCAGGGGAAACACTGAAGCTTTCTTT. The V and J genes are TRBV6-5 and TRBJ1-1, with a tentative D call TRBD1 (6 bases). Looked up from germline, CDR1 is MNHEY and CDR2 is SVGAGI. CDR3 length equals 15 residues. Between the trimmed V and J ends, which lost 1 base and 2 bases, there was a span of 11 bases.

The chain joins TRBV19 to TRBJ2-4; possible D gene TRBD1, 6 bases. V shed 3 bases and J shed 8 bases, with 11 bases lying between them. The germline V gene has CDR1 LNHDA and CDR2 SQIVND (reference sequence). The CDR3 covers 13 residues. The CDR3 is CASSIRGQYIQYF. The CDR3 region has the DNA TGTGCCAGTAGTATCAGGGGTCAGTACATTCAGTACTTC.

This clone was detected only a few times. The CDR3 region is CASSLAGTYNEQFF. DNA for the CDR3: TGCGCCAGCAGCTTGGCGGGGACCTACAATGAGCAGTTCTTC. The chain joins TRBV5-1 to TRBJ2-1, with D possibly matching TRBD2 (5 bases). V lost 0 bases and J lost 2, with 6 bases in between. The CDR3 runs 14 residues. CDR1 is SGHRS, CDR2 YFSETQ, per germline. The whole variable domain, filled in from reference TRBV5-1 and TRBJ2-1, reads KAGVTQTPRYLIKTRGQQVTLSCSPISGHRSVSWYQQTPGQGLQFLFEYFSETQRNKGNFPGRFSGRQFSNSRSEMNVSTLELGDSALYLCASSLAGTYNEQFFGPGTRLTVL.

This clone came up a few times. This chain connects TRBV19 to TRBJ1-1, with D possibly being TRBD1 (5 bases). Trimming pared 8 bases from V and 5 bases from J, leaving 15 bases between. CDR1 is LNHDA, CDR2 SQIVND, per germline (reference sequence). The length of the CDR3 is 13 residues. CDR3 residues: CASVGGRNTEAFF. The CDR3, as DNA: TGTGCCAGTGTGGGGGGGAGGAATACTGAAGCTTTCTTT.

This clone was counted only a few times. The genes are TRBV6-1 and TRBJ2-1; weak D call: TRBD2 (7 bases). The germline V gene has CDR1 MNHNS and CDR2 SASEGT. Trimming took off 0 bases at V and 2 bases at J, with 14 bases between the two ends. There are 17 residues in the CDR3. CDR3 sequence reads: CASSEARGGGPYNEQFF. The CDR3 nucleotides read TGTGCCAGCAGTGAAGCGAGGGGGGGCGGTCCCTACAATGAGCAGTTCTTC.

Comments on this clone: One junction end disagrees with the germline gene, perhaps due to a read error. The rearrangement uses TRBV4-1 and TRBJ2-6, with D maybe TRBD1 (5 bases). The germline gives CDR1 MGHRA, CDR2 YSYEKL. The CDR3 is made up of 16 amino acids. The CDR3 DNA is TGCGCCAGCAGCCAAGTTGGCAGCTCTGGGGCCAACGGCCTGACTTTC. Translated, it gives CASSQVGSSGANGLTF.

The V gene is TRBV9, the J gene TRBJ2-1; 8 nucleotides agree with TRBD2. The germline V gene encodes CDR1 SGDLS and CDR2 YYNGEE. Trimming cost V 2 bases and J 1 base; bases outside gene matches: 11. The CDR3 has 18 amino acids. Here the CDR3 reads CASSVQGGGIGSYNEQFF. In DNA form, the CDR3 reads TGTGCCAGCAGCGTCCAGGGCGGGGGGATCGGGTCCTACAATGAGCAGTTCTTC.

This clone occurred once. This chain joins TRBV9 and TRBJ2-1; 11 positions agree with TRBD2. V lost 6 bases and J lost 2; bases outside the gene matches: 7. This CDR3 is built from 16 residues. Germline V gene data show CDR1 as SGDLS and CDR2 as YYNGEE. The CDR3: CASTHGGLAAYNEQFF. Written as DNA, the CDR3 is TGTGCCAGCACCCACGGGGGACTAGCGGCCTACAATGAGCAGTTCTTC. The full variable domain, completed using reference TRBV9 and TRBJ2-1, is DSGVTQTPKHLITATGQRVTLRCSPRSGDLSVYWYQQSLDQGLQFLIQYYNGEERAKGNILERFSAQQFPDLHSELNLSSLELGDSALYFCASTHGGLAAYNEQFFGPGTRLTVL.